Listed below are T cell receptor beta chains from one sample, sequenced in a study of shared clonotypes between healthy human individuals. The method was immunoSEQ multiplex PCR; TCRdb's version includes in-frame clones alone and lacks a portion of them. The profile shows about 2.4 million clones, 93% of them singletons. The sequencing sample was made of naive CD4+ T cells from PBMCs. The source of these receptors is a man younger than 35 in good health. Some clones in this sample may be carry-over from other donors' samples. Each CDR3 is given with its conserved first and last residue. The D gene is left open where the match is weak. Clone size is shown for a subset of rows, as once, few, many or a class of expanded clone.

NA	TRBV5-4	NA	TRBJ2-1	TGTGCCAGCACCCCGGAGGGGGGCTCCTACAATGAGCAGTTCTTC	CASTPEGGSYNEQFF
TRBD1	TRBV9	NA	TRBJ2-6	TGTGCCAGCACCGGGACAGGGTTCCCCGGGGCCAACGTCCTGACTTTC	CASTGTGFPGANVLTF
NA	TRBV6-1	NA	TRBJ1-5	TGTGCCAGCAGTGCGATACATAGCAATCAGCCCCAGCATTTT	CASSAIHSNQPQHF
NA	TRBV11-2	NA	TRBJ2-7	TGTGCCAGTCGGGCTAGCTACGAGCAGTACTTC	CASRASYEQYF
NA	TRBV5-1	once	TRBJ2-7	TGCGCCAGCAGCACCCCGGGCAGCCGCTGGTACGAGCAGTACTTC	CASSTPGSRWYEQYF
NA	TRBV7-2	NA	TRBJ2-1	TGTGCCAGCAGCTTCAGATACAATGAGCAGTTCTTC	CASSFRYNEQFF
NA	TRBV5-5	NA	TRBJ1-3	TGTGCCAGCACCCCCGGGGGGGGGTCGGCTGGAAACACCATATATTTT	CASTPGGGSAGNTIYF
NA	TRBV2	NA	TRBJ2-7	TGTGCCAGCCTCTCAGGGTTCTCCTACGAGCAGTACTTC	CASLSGFSYEQYF
NA	TRBV5-1	NA	TRBJ1-1	TGCGCCAGCAGGGTTTTTGGCCCTGTGAACACTGAAGCTTTCTTT	CASRVFGPVNTEAFF
NA	TRBV4-3	NA	TRBJ2-7	TGCGCCAGCAGCCAAGACCTGACGTATAAGGCAGGGCTGGACGAGCAGTACTTC	CASSQDLTYKAGLDEQYF
NA	TRBV5-4	NA	TRBJ2-7	TGTGCCAGCAGCACAGGGTACGGCGAGCAGTACTTC	CASSTGYGEQYF
TRBD1	TRBV7-6	NA	TRBJ2-7	TGTGCCAGCAGCTTAGGGCCCCCGTGGCAGGGGGACGAGCAGTACTTC	CASSLGPPWQGDEQYF
NA	TRBV11-1	NA	TRBJ2-5	TGTGCCAGCAGCCAGGCAGGGAGTTCGGAGACCCAGTACTTC	CASSQAGSSETQYF
NA	TRBV28	NA	TRBJ2-5	TGTGCCAGCAGTTTAACCCAGGGACAAGAGACCCAGTACTTC	CASSLTQGQETQYF
NA	TRBV7-6	NA	TRBJ2-7	TGTGCCAGCAGCTTAGCGGCAGGGAGGTCCTACGAGCAGTACTTC	CASSLAAGRSYEQYF
NA	TRBV7-8	NA	TRBJ1-5	TGTGCCAGCAGCTTAGGGGGGATGACAGGAGCAAGGAGCAATCAGCCCCAGCATTTT	CASSLGGMTGARSNQPQHF
NA	TRBV29-1	NA	TRBJ2-3	TGCAGCGCCCCGGGGGCAGCAGATACGCAGTATTTT	CSAPGAADTQYF
TRBD1	TRBV27	NA	TRBJ2-2	TGTGCCAGCAGTCGACAGGGGTCCGACGGGGAGCTGTTTTTT	CASSRQGSDGELFF
TRBD1	TRBV27	NA	TRBJ2-5	TGTGCCAGCAGTTTATCATCTACAGGGGAAGGGACCCAGTACTTC	CASSLSSTGEGTQYF
TRBD2	TRBV6-5	once	TRBJ2-1	TGTGCCAGCAGTTACTCCGCTAGCGGGAGGAAGGGTGAGCAGTTCTTC	CASSYSASGRKGEQFF
NA	TRBV19	NA	TRBJ1-2	TGTGCCAGTAGTCCCAATGGCGGACAGCGACCCTATGGCTACACCTTC	CASSPNGGQRPYGYTF
NA	TRBV7-8	NA	TRBJ2-3	TGTGCCAGCAGCCTCGTCTCATTCGGAGATACGCAGTATTTT	CASSLVSFGDTQYF
TRBD1	TRBV14	NA	TRBJ2-7	TGTGCCAGCAGCTCTAGACAGGGAAAGGCAGACGAGCAGTACTTC	CASSSRQGKADEQYF
NA	TRBV7-2	NA	TRBJ1-3	TGTGCCAGCAGCCGAGTTTCGGGCCTTACCGTCTCTGGAAACACCATATATTTT	CASSRVSGLTVSGNTIYF
NA	TRBV28	NA	TRBJ1-4	TGTGCCAGCAGGAGTCCGTCCGGGCCCAATGAAAAACTGTTTTTT	CASRSPSGPNEKLFF
NA	TRBV25-1	NA	TRBJ2-1	TGTGCCAGCAGTGAACCCCTGGGGGGGGCGCACGGGTCCAATGAGCAGTTCTTC	CASSEPLGGAHGSNEQFF
NA	TRBV28	NA	TRBJ1-4	TGTGCCAGCAGCTCGTGGAGGGGGACTAATGAAAAACTGTTTTTT	CASSSWRGTNEKLFF
NA	TRBV7-9	NA	TRBJ2-5	TGTGCCAGCAGCTTAGCCCGGGACTTCCAAGAGACCCAGTACTTC	CASSLARDFQETQYF
NA	TRBV28	NA	TRBJ2-7	TGTGCCAGCAGTTTAAGGGTTGGAGGCGAGCAGTACTTC	CASSLRVGGEQYF
TRBD1	TRBV7-2	NA	TRBJ1-3	TGTGCCAGCAGCTTAGCGGCAGGGGGCTCTGGAAACACCATATATTTT	CASSLAAGGSGNTIYF
NA	TRBV2	once	TRBJ1-1	TGTGCCAGCAGTGAAGAGGTTGTAACTGAAGCTTTCTTT	CASSEEVVTEAFF
NA	TRBV6-1	NA	TRBJ1-5	TGTGCCAGCAGTGAGGCGAGGGGCAATCAGCCCCAGCATTTT	CASSEARGNQPQHF
TRBD1	TRBV7-9	NA	TRBJ2-1	TGTGCCAGCAGCCCCGGGACAGGGGGCTTCAATGAGCAGTTCTTC	CASSPGTGGFNEQFF
TRBD1	TRBV5-1	NA	TRBJ1-2	TGCGCCAGCAGCTTAGGGACAGGGGGCAGCTATGGCTACACCTTC	CASSLGTGGSYGYTF
NA	TRBV5-1	once	TRBJ2-2	TGCGCCAGCAGCTTGGCGGAGGGGCGCTTAACCGGGGAGCTGTTTTTT	CASSLAEGRLTGELFF
NA	TRBV5-1	NA	TRBJ2-3	TGCGCCAGCAGCCTTCTCATAGCGGAACCTAGCACAGATACGCAGTATTTT	CASSLLIAEPSTDTQYF
NA	TRBV5-6	NA	TRBJ2-2	TGTGCCAGCAGCTTGAGACTGGCGGCCAAATGGGCCGGGGAGCTGTTTTTT	CASSLRLAAKWAGELFF
NA	TRBV5-1	NA	TRBJ1-1	TGCGCCAGCAGCTTGGCCGCGGGGGCCGGGGCTGAAGCTTTCTTT	CASSLAAGAGAEAFF
TRBD2	TRBV18	NA	TRBJ2-1	TGTGCCAGCTCACCTTACCCGGGAGGCTTAGACAATGAGCAGTTCTTC	CASSPYPGGLDNEQFF
TRBD1	TRBV7-3	once	TRBJ2-7	TGTGCCAGCAGCAGGGACAGGGCCGGCGAGCAGTACTTC	CASSRDRAGEQYF
NA	TRBV9	NA	TRBJ2-7	TGTGCCCCCCTCGGGCAGGATTCCTACGAGCAGTACTTC	CAPLGQDSYEQYF
NA	TRBV6-5	NA	TRBJ1-4	TGTGCCAGCGGACTGGGTAATGAAAAACTGTTTTTT	CASGLGNEKLFF
TRBD2	TRBV28	NA	TRBJ2-7	TGTGCCAGCAGTTTTACCCTCCTACTAGCGGGAAGCTCCTACGAGCAGTACTTC	CASSFTLLLAGSSYEQYF
NA	TRBV5-4	few	TRBJ2-7	TGTGCCAGCAGCTTGGGTGGGACCCGACTAACCTACGAGCAGTACTTC	CASSLGGTRLTYEQYF
NA	TRBV5-4	NA	TRBJ2-5	NA	CASSFGSGAEEYF
NA	TRBV6-5	NA	TRBJ2-7	TGTGCCACCAGGGGGGGGGAGGCTGGCGTATACGAGCAGTACTTC	CATRGGEAGVYEQYF
NA	TRBV28	few	TRBJ1-2	TGTGCCAGCAGTGAGGGAGGAAAAGCTAACTATGGCTACACCTTC	CASSEGGKANYGYTF
TRBD1	TRBV5-1	NA	TRBJ2-7	TGCGCCAGCAGCCGAGACAGGGACTACGAGCAGTACTTC	CASSRDRDYEQYF
TRBD2	TRBV5-5	NA	TRBJ2-7	TGTGCCAGCAGCTCGGGACTAGCGGGAGGGGGAGAGCAGTACTTC	CASSSGLAGGGEQYF
NA	TRBV7-5	once	TRBJ1-2	TGTGCCAGCAGCTTAGGCACCGCCGGCTATGGCTACACCTTC	CASSLGTAGYGYTF
TRBD2	TRBV6-1	NA	TRBJ2-7	TGTGCCAGCAAAAGCGGGAGGAACTCCTACGAGCAGTACTTC	CASKSGRNSYEQYF
TRBD1	TRBV15	once	TRBJ2-1	TGTGCCACCAGCAGGCGACAGGGAGTGGATGAGCAGTTCTTC	CATSRRQGVDEQFF
NA	TRBV7-3	NA	TRBJ2-3	TGTGCCAGCAGCTCGCCGGGGAAGGATACGCAGTATTTT	CASSSPGKDTQYF
TRBD1	TRBV28	NA	TRBJ1-4	TGTGCCAGCAGTTTCTCTGCCGGGACAGGGTTTTCGACTAATGAAAAACTGTTTTTT	CASSFSAGTGFSTNEKLFF
NA	TRBV28	NA	TRBJ1-6	TGTGCCAGCAGTTCGCCCTTAGGTTCACCCCTCCACTTT	CASSSPLGSPLHF
NA	TRBV7-2	NA	TRBJ1-5	TGTGCCAGCAGCTCCGGGGAACAGCCCCAGCATTTT	CASSSGEQPQHF
TRBD1	TRBV30	NA	TRBJ1-5	TGTGCCTGGAGCGGAGACAGGGGAGGTAGCAATCAGCCCCAGCATTTT	CAWSGDRGGSNQPQHF
TRBD1	TRBV7-9	NA	TRBJ1-2	TGTGCCAGCAGCTTAGCTCGGACAGGGGCCTACACCTTC	CASSLARTGAYTF
NA	TRBV5-4	NA	TRBJ2-1	TGTGCCAGCAGCTTTCGTCATGAGCAGTTCTTC	CASSFRHEQFF